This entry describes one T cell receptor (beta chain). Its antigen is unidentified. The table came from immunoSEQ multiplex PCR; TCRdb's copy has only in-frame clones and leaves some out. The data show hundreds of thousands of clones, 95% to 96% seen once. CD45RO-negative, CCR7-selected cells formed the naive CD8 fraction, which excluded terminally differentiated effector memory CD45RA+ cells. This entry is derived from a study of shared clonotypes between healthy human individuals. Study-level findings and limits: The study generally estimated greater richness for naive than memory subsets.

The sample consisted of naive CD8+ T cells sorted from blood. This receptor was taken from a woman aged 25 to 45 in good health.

The CDR3 DNA reads as TGTGCCAGCAGCTTACAAGGGATTTCCCTCGGGGGGGCCAACGTCCTGACTTTC. Its translation: CASSLQGISLGGANVLTF. The chain combines TRBV7-9 with TRBJ2-6; no clear D gene. V was clipped by 2 bases and J by 4 bases, with 18 bases between them. This CDR3 spans 18 amino acids. The germline CDR1 and CDR2 sequences are SEHNR and FQNEAQ (reference sequence).